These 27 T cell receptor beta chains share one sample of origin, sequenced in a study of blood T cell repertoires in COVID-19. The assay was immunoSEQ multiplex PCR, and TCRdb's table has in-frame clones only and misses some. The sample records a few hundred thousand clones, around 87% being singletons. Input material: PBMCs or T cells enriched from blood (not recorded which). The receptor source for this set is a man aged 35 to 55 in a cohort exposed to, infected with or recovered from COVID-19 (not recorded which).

This chain's CDR3 is CAWSPGSSRETQYF. The CDR3 DNA follows: TGTGCCTGGAGTCCCGGGTCCTCGAGGGAGACCCAGTACTTC. J is TRBJ2-5 and V is TRBV30; no reliable D call. Between the trimmed V and J ends, which lost 2 bases and 5 bases, there was a span of 15 bases. The CDR3 is made up of 14 amino acids. CDR1 is GTSNPN and CDR2 is SVGIG in the germline V gene (reference sequence).

The CDR3 region is CASSLGAGGPTDTQYF. CDR3 in DNA: TGTGCCAGCAGCTTAGGGGCGGGAGGGCCGACAGATACGCAGTATTTT. The chain recombines TRBV13 with TRBJ2-3, with 9 bases that match TRBD2. Germline assignment: CDR1 PRHDT and CDR2 FYEKMQ (reference sequence). This CDR3 contains 16 residues. V dropped 0 bases and J dropped 3; count of bases not matched to a gene: 4.

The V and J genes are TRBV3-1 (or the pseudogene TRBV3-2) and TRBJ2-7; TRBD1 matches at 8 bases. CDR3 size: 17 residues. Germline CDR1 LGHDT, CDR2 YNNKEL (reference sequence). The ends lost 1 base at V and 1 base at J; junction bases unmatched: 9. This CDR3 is CASSQVGFGTGSYEQYF. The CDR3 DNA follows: TGTGCCAGCAGCCAAGTCGGGTTCGGGACAGGATCCTACGAGCAGTACTTC.

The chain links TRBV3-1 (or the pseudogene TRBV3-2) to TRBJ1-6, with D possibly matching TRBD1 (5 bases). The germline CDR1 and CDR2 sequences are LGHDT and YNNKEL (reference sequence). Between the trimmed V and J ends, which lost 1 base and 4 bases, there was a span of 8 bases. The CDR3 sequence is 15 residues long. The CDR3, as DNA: TGTGCCAGCAGCCAAGGGCAGGGATATAATTCACCCCTCCACTTT. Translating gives CASSQGQGYNSPLHF.

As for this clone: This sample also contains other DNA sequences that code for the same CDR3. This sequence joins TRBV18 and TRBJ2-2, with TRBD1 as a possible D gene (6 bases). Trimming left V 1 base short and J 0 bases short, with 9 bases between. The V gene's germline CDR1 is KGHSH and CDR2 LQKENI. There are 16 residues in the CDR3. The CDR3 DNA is TGTGCCAGCTCACCACGCCAGGGGCCGAACACCGGGGAGCTGTTTTTT. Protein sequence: CASSPRQGPNTGELFF.

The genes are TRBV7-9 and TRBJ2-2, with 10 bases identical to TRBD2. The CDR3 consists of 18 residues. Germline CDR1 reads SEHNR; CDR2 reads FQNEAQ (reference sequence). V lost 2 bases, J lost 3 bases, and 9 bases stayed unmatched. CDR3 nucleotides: TGTGCCAGCAGCTTATTGGACAGGACTAGCGGACACACCGGGGAGCTGTTTTTT. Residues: CASSLLDRTSGHTGELFF.

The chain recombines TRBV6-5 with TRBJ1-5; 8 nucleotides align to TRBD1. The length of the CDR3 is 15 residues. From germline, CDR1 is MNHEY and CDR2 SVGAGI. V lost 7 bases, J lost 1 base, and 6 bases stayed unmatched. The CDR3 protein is CASTAGQGSNQPQHF. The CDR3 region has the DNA TGTGCCAGCACCGCTGGACAGGGAAGCAATCAGCCCCAGCATTTT.

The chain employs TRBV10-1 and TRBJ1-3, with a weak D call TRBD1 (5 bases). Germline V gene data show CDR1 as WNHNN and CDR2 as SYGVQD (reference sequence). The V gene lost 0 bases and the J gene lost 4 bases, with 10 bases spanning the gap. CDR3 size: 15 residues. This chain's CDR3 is CASSESGRSGNTIYF. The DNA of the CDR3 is TGCGCCAGCAGTGAGTCGGGGCGTTCAGGAAACACCATATATTTT.

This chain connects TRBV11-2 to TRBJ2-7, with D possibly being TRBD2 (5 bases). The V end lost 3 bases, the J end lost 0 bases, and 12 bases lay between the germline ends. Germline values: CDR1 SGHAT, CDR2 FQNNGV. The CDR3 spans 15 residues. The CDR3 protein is CASSFAGDSSYEQYF. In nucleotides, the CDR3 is TGTGCCAGCAGCTTTGCCGGGGATAGCTCCTACGAGCAGTACTTC.

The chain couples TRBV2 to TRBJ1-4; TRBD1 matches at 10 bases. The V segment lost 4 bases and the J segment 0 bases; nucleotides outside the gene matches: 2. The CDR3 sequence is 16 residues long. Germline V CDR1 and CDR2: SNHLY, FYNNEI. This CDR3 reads CASSGDRGSTNEKLFF. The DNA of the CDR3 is TGTGCCAGCAGTGGGGACAGGGGTTCAACTAATGAAAAACTGTTTTTT.

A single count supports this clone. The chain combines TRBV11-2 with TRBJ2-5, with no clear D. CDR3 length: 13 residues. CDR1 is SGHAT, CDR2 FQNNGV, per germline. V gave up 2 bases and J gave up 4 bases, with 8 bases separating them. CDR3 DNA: TGTGCCAGCAGCTTATCTAGTTCAGAGACCCAGTACTTC. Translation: CASSLSSSETQYF.

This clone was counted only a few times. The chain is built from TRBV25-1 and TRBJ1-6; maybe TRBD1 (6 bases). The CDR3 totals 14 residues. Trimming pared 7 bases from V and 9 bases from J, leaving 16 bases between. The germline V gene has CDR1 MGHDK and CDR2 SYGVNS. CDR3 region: CASNRGGSSSPLHF. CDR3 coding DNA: TGTGCCAGCAACCGGGGGGGCTCGAGTTCACCCCTCCACTTT.

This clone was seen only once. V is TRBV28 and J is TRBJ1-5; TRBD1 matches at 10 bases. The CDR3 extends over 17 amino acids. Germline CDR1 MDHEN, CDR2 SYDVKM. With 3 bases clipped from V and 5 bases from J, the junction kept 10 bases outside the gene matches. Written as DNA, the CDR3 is TGTGCCAGCAGTTTGTTGGGCGGGGACAGGGGTCATCAGCCCCAGCATTTT. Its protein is CASSLLGGDRGHQPQHF.

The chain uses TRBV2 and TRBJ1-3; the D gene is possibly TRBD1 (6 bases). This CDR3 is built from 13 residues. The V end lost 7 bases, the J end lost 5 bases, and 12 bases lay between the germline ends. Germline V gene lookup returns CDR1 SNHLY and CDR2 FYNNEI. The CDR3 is CASKQGERNTIYF. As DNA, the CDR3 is TGTGCCAGCAAACAGGGAGAAAGAAACACCATATATTTT.

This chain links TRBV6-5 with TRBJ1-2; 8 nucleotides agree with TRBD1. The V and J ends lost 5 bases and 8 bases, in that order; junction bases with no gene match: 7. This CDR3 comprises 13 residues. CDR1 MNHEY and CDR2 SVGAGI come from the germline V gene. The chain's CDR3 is CASSRQGREGYTF. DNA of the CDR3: TGTGCCAGCAGTCGACAGGGGAGGGAAGGCTACACCTTC.

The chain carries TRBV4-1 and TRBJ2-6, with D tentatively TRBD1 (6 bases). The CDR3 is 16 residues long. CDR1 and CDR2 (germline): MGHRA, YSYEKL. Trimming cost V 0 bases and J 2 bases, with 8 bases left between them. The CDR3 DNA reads TGCGCCAGCAGCCAAGATTGGGGGCCTGGGGCCAACGTCCTGACTTTC. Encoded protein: CASSQDWGPGANVLTF.

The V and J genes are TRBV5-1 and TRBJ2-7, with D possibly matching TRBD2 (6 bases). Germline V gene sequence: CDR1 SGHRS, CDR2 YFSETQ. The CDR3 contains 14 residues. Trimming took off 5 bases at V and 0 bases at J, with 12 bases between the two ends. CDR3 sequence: CASRWGESSYEQYF. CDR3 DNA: TGCGCCAGCAGGTGGGGGGAGAGCTCCTACGAGCAGTACTTC.

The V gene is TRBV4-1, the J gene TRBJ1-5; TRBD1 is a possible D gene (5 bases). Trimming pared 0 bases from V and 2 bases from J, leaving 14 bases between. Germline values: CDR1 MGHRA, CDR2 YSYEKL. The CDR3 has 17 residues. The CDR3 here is CASSQDGRSGGNQPQHF. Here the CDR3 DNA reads TGCGCCAGCAGCCAAGATGGACGGTCGGGGGGCAATCAGCCCCAGCATTTT.

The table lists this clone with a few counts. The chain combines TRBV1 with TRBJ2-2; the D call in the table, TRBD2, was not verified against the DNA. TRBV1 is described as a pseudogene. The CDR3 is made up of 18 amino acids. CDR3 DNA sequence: TGCACCAGCAGCCAAGAAGGACTAGCGGGACCAGACACCGGGGAGCTGTTTTTT. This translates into CTSSQEGLAGPDTGELFF.

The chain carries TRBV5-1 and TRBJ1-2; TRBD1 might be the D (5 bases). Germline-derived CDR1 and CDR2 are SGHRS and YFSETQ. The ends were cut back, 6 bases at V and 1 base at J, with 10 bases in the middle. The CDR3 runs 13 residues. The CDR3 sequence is CASTHGGNYGYTF. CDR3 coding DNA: TGCGCCAGCACCCACGGGGGTAACTATGGCTACACCTTC.

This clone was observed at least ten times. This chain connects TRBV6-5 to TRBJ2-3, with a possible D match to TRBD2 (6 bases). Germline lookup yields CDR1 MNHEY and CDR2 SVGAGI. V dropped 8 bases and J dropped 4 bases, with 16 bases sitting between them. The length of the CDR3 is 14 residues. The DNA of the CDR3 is TGTGCCAGCGGAGGGCCTACCGGTCCAGATACGCAGTATTTT. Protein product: CASGGPTGPDTQYF.

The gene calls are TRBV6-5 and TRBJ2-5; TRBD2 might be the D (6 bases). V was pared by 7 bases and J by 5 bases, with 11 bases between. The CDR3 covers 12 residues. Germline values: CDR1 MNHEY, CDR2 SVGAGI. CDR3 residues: CASITSWETQYF. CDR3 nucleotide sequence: TGTGCCAGCATTACTAGCTGGGAGACCCAGTACTTC.

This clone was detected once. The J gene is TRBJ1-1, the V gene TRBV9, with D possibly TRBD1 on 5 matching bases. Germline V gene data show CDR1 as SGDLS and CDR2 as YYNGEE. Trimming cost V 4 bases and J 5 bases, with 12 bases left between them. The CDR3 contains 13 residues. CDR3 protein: CASSPMGGTEAFF. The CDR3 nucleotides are TGTGCCAGCAGCCCCATGGGGGGAACTGAAGCTTTCTTT.

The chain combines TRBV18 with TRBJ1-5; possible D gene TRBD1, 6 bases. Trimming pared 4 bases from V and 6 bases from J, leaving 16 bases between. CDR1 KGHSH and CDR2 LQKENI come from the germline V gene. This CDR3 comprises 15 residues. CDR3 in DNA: TGTGCCAGCTCACTACAGGGTATAGTAGGTCAGCCCCAGCATTTT. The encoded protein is CASSLQGIVGQPQHF.

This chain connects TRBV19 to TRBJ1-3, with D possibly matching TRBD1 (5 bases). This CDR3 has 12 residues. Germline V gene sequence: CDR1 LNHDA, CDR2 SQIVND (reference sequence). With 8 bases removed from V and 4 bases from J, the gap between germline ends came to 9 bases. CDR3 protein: CASGRQGNTIYF. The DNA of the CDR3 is TGTGCCAGTGGAAGACAGGGAAACACCATATATTTT.

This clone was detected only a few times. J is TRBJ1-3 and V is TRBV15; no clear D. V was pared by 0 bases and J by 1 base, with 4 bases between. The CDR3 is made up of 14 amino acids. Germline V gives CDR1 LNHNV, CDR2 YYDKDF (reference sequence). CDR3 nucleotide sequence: TGTGCCACCAGCAGAGATAGATCTGGAAACACCATATATTTT. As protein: CATSRDRSGNTIYF.

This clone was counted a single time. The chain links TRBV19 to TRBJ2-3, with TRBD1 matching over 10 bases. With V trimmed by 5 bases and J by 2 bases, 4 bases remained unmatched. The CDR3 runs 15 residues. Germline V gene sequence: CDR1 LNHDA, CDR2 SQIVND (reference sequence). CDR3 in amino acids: CASSRGQGYTDTQYF. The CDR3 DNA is TGTGCCAGTAGTCGGGGACAGGGGTACACAGATACGCAGTATTTT.